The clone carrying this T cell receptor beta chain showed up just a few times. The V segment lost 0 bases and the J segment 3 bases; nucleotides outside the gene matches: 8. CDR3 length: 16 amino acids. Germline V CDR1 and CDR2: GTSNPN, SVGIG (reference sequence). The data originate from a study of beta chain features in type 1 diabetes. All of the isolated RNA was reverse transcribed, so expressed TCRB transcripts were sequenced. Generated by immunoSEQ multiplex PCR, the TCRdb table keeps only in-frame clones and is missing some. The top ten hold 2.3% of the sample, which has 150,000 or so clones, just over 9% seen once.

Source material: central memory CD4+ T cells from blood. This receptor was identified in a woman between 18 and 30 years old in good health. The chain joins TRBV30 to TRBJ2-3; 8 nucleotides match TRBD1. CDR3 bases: TGTGCCTGGAGTGTAGGAGGGGGGACAGGTACAGATACGCAGTATTTT. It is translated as CAWSVGGGTGTDTQYF. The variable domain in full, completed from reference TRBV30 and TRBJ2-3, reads SQTIHQWPATLVQPVGSPLSLECTVEGTSNPNLYWYRQAAGRGLQLLFYSVGIGQISSEVPQNLSASRPQDRQFILSSKKLLLSDSGFYLCAWSVGGGTGTDTQYFGPGTRLTVL.